What follows are 2 T cell receptor beta chains derived from one specimen sequenced in a study of molecular identifiers for immune sequencing clone quantification. TCRdb independently ran MiXCR on the PCR reads; one entry per CDR3 protein. Here the sample spans 38,000 or so distinct CDR3 sequences, about 18% being singletons. Sequenced input: naive CD8+ T cells from blood, with Jurkat cell RNA spiked in. Noted subset: FACS-sorted CD8+CD4-CCR7+CD45RA+ naive T cells. All receptors derive from a human donor in good health. Some libraries in this study had Jurkat cell RNA spiked in.

The V call is TRBV7-2, the J call TRBJ2-7, with TRBD1 matching over 8 bases. With V trimmed by 7 bases and J by 5 bases, 10 bases remained unmatched. In germline, CDR1 is SGHTA, CDR2 FQGNSA. The CDR3 contains 14 residues. The CDR3 loop reads CASTHPGTGNEQYF. As DNA, the CDR3 is TGTGCCAGCACTCATCCCGGGACAGGCAACGAGCAGTACTTC. Variable domain in full (rest from reference TRBV7-2 and TRBJ2-7): GAGVSQSPSNKVTEKGKDVELRCDPISGHTALYWYRQSLGQGLEFLIYFQGNSAPDKSGLPSDRFSAERTGGSVSTLTIQRTQQEDSAVYLCASTHPGTGNEQYFGPGTRLTVT.

This clonotype appeared a single time. The genes are TRBV28 and TRBJ2-4; no clear D. The CDR3 totals 14 residues. Germline assignment: CDR1 MDHEN and CDR2 SYDVKM. V was clipped by 5 bases and J by 8 bases, with 16 bases between them. The CDR3 DNA sequence: TGTGCCAGCAGTCCCTATCTGAGCCGGGACATTCAGTACTTC. Amino acids: CASSPYLSRDIQYF.